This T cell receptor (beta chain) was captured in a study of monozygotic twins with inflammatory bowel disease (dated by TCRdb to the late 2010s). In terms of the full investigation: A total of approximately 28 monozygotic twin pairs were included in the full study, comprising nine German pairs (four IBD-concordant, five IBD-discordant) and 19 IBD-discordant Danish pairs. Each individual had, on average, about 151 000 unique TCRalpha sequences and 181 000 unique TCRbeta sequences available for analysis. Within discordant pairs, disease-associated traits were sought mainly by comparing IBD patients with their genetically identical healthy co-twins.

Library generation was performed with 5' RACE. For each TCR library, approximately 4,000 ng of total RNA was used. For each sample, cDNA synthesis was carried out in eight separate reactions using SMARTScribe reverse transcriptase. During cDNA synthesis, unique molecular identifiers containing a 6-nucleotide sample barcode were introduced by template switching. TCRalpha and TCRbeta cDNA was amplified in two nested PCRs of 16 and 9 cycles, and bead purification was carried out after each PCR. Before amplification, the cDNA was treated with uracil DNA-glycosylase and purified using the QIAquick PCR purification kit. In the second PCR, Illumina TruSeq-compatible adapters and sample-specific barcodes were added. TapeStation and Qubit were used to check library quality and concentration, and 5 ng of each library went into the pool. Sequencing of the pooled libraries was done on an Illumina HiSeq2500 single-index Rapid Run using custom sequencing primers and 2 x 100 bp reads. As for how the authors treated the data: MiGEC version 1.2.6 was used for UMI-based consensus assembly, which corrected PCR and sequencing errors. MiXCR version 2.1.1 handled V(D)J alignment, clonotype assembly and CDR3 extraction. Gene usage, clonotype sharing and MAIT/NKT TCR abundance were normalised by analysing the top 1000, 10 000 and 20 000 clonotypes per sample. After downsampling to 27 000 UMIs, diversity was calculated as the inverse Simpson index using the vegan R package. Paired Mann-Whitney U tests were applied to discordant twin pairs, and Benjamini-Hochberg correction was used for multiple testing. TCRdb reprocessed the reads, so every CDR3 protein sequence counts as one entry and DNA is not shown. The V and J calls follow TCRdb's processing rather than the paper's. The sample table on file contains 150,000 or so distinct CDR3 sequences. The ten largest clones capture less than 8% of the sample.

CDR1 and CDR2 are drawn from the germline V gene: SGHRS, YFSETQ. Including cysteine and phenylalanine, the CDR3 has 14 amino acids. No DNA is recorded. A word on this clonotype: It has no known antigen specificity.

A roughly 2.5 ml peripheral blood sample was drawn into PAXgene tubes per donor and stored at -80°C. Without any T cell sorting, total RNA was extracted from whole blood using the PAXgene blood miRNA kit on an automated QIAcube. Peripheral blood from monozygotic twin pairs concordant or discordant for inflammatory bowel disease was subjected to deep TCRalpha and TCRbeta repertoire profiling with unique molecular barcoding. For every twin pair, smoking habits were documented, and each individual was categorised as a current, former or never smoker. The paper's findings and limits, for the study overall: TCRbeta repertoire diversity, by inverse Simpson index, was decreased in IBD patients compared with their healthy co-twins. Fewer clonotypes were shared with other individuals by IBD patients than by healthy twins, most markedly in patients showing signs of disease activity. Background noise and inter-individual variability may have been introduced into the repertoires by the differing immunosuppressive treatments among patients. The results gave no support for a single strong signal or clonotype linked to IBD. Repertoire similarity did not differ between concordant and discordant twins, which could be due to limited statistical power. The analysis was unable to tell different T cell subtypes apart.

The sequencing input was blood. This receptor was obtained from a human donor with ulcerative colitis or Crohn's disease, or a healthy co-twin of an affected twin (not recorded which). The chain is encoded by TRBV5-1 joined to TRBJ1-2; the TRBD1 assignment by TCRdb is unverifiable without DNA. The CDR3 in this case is CASSPGQGRYGYTF.